Presented here are 15 T cell receptor beta chains from one specimen sequenced in a study of regulatory T cells in long-lasting Graves disease. To make TCR beta libraries, researchers used iRepertoire HTBI primers and Arm-PCR of CDR3 regions. TCRdb redid the calling of the multiplex PCR reads with MiXCR, one entry per CDR3 protein. The sample lists some 320,000 distinct CDR3 sequences, 15% to 20% occurring once. Time point meaning: newly diagnosed GD, antithyroid drugs for less than 3 months. Preparation of the TCR library used RNA extracted from PBMCs. The input for sequencing was peripheral blood mononuclear cells (PBMCs), taken at new diagnosis, from a patient treated with antithyroid drugs. Receptor source: a female donor with Graves disease.

With regard to this clonotype: Germline is not matched at one junction end, which may reflect a read error. The V gene is TRBV27, the J gene TRBJ2-4; possible D gene TRBD2, 7 bases. CDR1 MNHEY and CDR2 SMNVEV come from the germline V gene (reference sequence). The CDR3 totals 12 residues. In DNA form, the CDR3 reads TGTGCCAGCAGTCTGGGGGGCGGGAGAGTCGCCTTC. Amino acid sequence: CASSLGGGRVAF.

At least ten counts were recorded for this clonotype. The chain uses TRBV27 and TRBJ1-1, with no clear D. Trimming removed 1 base from V and 2 bases from J, with 5 bases in between. CDR3 length: 13 residues. The germline gives CDR1 MNHEY, CDR2 SMNVEV (reference sequence). CDR3: CASSLLGNTEAFF. The CDR3, as DNA: TGTGCCAGCAGTTTATTGGGTAACACTGAAGCTTTCTTT.

At least ten counts were recorded for this clonotype. This chain connects TRBV2 to TRBJ1-5; D is possibly TRBD1 (6 bases). The CDR3 runs 15 residues. Germline CDR1 and CDR2: SNHLY and FYNNEI. The V end lost 2 bases, the J end lost 6 bases, and 14 bases lay between the germline ends. CDR3 coding DNA: TGTGCCAGCAGTGAATCCGAGACAGGTGGTCAGCCCCAGCATTTT. Translated: CASSESETGGQPQHF.

This clonotype was counted only a few times. The chain employs TRBV30 and TRBJ2-7, with D hard to call. The V end lost 1 base, the J end lost 0 bases, and 22 bases lay between the germline ends. Looked up from germline, CDR1 is GTSNPN and CDR2 is SVGIG (reference sequence). This CDR3 has 18 residues. CDR3 bases: TGTGCCTGGAGTGATATGGTGAAGGCATACAGCCTCTCCTACGAGCAGTACTTC. This codes for CAWSDMVKAYSLSYEQYF.

Points on this clonotype: Germline is not matched at one junction end, which may reflect a read error. This rearrangement joins TRBV20-1 to TRBJ2-1, with 9 bases aligning to TRBD2. The length of the CDR3 is 15 residues. Looked up from germline, CDR1 is DFQATT and CDR2 is SNEGSKA (reference sequence). CDR3 loop: CSAPPLREGPNEHFF. CDR3 sequence (DNA): TGCAGTGCTCCACCCCTGCGGGAGGGCCCCAATGAGCACTTCTTC.

Ten or more counts support this clonotype. CDR3 protein: CASSEYGREVLNEQFF. The CDR3 DNA is TGTGCCAGCAGTGAGTATGGGCGGGAGGTTCTCAATGAGCAGTTCTTC. The genes are TRBV2 and TRBJ2-1; 8 bases line up with TRBD2. The CDR3 loop spans 16 amino acids. The V gene end was trimmed by 3 bases and the J gene end by 6 bases; junction bases not matched to a gene: 10. Germline V gene sequence: CDR1 SNHLY, CDR2 FYNNEI.

This clonotype came up many times. V usage is TRBV27 and J usage is TRBJ1-4; 9 bases fit TRBD1. This CDR3 has 15 residues. The germline V gene has CDR1 MNHEY and CDR2 SMNVEV (reference sequence). The V and J ends lost 8 bases and 5 bases, in that order; junction bases with no gene match: 9. CDR3 DNA sequence: TGTGCCAGCTGCCCTGGGACAGGGTTGAATGAAAAACTGTTTTTT. It codes for CASCPGTGLNEKLFF.

This clonotype was recorded at least ten times. The rearrangement uses TRBV6-5 and TRBJ1-2; D possibly corresponds to TRBD1 (6 bases). Germline loops: CDR1 MNHEY, CDR2 SVGAGI. Trimming pared 0 bases from V and 8 bases from J, leaving 16 bases between. The CDR3 sequence is 15 residues long. The CDR3 DNA reads TGTGCCAGCAGTTACTCGACGGGGGCTTCTGAAGGCTACACCTTC. Encoded protein: CASSYSTGASEGYTF.

The chain uses TRBV30 and TRBJ2-4; D is possibly TRBD2 (5 bases). The CDR3 totals 14 residues. Germline values: CDR1 GTSNPN, CDR2 SVGIG (reference sequence). With 5 bases removed from V and 1 base from J, the gap between germline ends came to 12 bases. DNA for the CDR3: TGTGCCTGGGGACCTGGCGGGGCCAAAAACATTCAGTACTTC. Its protein product is CAWGPGGAKNIQYF.

This clonotype has a count of ten or more. The chain has TRBV7-9 and TRBJ2-3; D is possibly TRBD2 (5 bases). Between the trimmed V and J ends, which lost 1 base and 8 bases, there was a span of 25 bases. The CDR3 consists of 18 residues. Germline CDR1 reads SEHNR; CDR2 reads FQNEAQ (reference sequence). The DNA for the CDR3 is TGTGCCAGCAGCTTAGGCGGACTCCGGATTTTGAACCTCCTTACGCAGTATTTT. The encoded protein is CASSLGGLRILNLLTQYF.

Only a few counts were recorded for this clonotype. The CDR3 reads CASSSSDVLAGGPDTQYF. CDR3 in DNA: TGTGCCAGCAGCTCGTCCGACGTACTAGCGGGAGGGCCAGATACGCAGTATTTT. The J gene is TRBJ2-3, the V gene TRBV11-1; 13 bases match TRBD2. CDR3 length equals 18 residues. The V gene end was trimmed by 4 bases and the J gene end by 4 bases; junction bases not matched to a gene: 11. Looked up from germline, CDR1 is SGHAT and CDR2 is FQDESV (reference sequence).

With regard to this clonotype: This may be a read error: a much more frequent sequence differs by one nucleotide. CDR3: CARSPGPYEQYF. As DNA, the CDR3 is TGTGCCAGGAGTCCGGGCCCCTACGAGCAGTACTTC. This sequence joins TRBV3-1 and TRBJ2-7; D is unresolved. Germline CDR1 is LGHDT and CDR2 is YNNKEL (reference sequence). V lost 9 bases to trimming and J lost 2 bases, with 11 bases between them. The CDR3 is 12 amino acids.

This clonotype was detected many times. The chain employs TRBV29-1 and TRBJ2-3, with D unclear. The ends were cut back, 1 base at V and 1 base at J, with 12 bases in the middle. Germline loops: CDR1 SQVTM, CDR2 ANQGSEA. There are 15 residues in the CDR3. The DNA of the CDR3 is TGCAGCGTTGAAGGCGCAGGCGTTGGCACAGATACGCAGTATTTT. Its translation is CSVEGAGVGTDTQYF.

This clonotype was seen repeatedly, ten times or more. The chain is built from TRBV11-2 and TRBJ2-7; 11 nucleotides line up with TRBD1. The ends lost 1 base at V and 6 bases at J; junction bases unmatched: 5. Germline V gene sequence: CDR1 SGHAT, CDR2 FQNNGV. The CDR3 has 15 residues. The CDR3 spells CASSLAGTGGSEQYF. CDR3 coding DNA: TGTGCCAGCAGCTTAGCCGGGACAGGGGGTAGCGAGCAGTACTTC.

This chain joins TRBV4-1 and TRBJ1-1; no clear D. The V end was cut by 0 bases, the J end by 1 base, with 6 bases between. From germline, CDR1 is MGHRA and CDR2 YSYEKL. This CDR3 comprises 14 residues. CDR3 loop: CASSQDRANTEAFF. Written as DNA, the CDR3 is TGCGCCAGCAGCCAAGACAGAGCGAACACTGAAGCTTTCTTT.